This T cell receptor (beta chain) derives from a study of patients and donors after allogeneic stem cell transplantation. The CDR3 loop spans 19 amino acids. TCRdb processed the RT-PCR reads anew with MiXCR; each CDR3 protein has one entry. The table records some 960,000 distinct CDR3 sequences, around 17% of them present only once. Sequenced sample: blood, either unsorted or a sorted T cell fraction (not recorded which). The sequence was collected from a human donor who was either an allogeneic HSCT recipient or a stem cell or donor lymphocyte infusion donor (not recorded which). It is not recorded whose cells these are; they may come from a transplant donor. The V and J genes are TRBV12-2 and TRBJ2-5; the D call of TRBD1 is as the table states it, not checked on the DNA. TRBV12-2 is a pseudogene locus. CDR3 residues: CASRLEETPGGAEEETQYF. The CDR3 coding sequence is TGTGCAAGTCGCTTAGAGGAGACCCCTGGGGGGGCTGAGGAAGAGACCCAGTACTTC.